This T cell receptor (beta chain) was recovered during a study of cytomegalovirus exposure and HLA in healthy donors. Study-wide results and limits: Later, TCR association rates were found to vary by HLA locus, highest for DRB1 and lowest for HLA-C.

Germline V gives CDR1 SGHTA, CDR2 FQGNSA. Trimming pared 1 base from V and 8 bases from J, leaving 14 bases between. This CDR3 contains 14 residues. Regarding this clone: Its specificity is unknown.

PCR used 60 Vbeta primers and 13 Jbeta primers. The assay was immunoSEQ multiplex PCR, and TCRdb's table has in-frame clones only and misses some. Of fewer than 200,000 clones in the sample, roughly 85% were seen once. Sequencing input: PBMCs. This TCR was recovered from a man aged 18 to 35 in good health and CMV-seropositive. The chain recombines TRBV7-2 with TRBJ1-2; D is unclear. Here the CDR3 DNA reads TGTGCCAGCAGCTTAGTATCGGCTTCAGGAGGCTACACCTTC. Translated, it gives CASSLVSASGGYTF.